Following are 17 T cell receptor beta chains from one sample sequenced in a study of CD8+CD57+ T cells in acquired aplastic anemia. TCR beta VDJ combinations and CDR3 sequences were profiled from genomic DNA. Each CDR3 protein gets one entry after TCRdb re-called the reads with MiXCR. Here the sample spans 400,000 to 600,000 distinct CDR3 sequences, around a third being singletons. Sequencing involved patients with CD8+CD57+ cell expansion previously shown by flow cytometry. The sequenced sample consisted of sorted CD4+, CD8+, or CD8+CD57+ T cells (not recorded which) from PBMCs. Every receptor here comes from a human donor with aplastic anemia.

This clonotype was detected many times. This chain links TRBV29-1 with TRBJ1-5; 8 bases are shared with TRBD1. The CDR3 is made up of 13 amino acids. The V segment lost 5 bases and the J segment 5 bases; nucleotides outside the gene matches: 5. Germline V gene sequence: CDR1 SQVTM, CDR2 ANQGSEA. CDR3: CSVSGTGYQPQHF. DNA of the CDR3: TGCAGCGTTTCCGGGACAGGCTATCAGCCCCAGCATTTT.

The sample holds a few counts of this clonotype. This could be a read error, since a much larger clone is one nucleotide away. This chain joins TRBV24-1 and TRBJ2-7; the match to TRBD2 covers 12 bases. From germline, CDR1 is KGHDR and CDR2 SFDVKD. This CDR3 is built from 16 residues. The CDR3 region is CAASDSTSGRDYEQYF. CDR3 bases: TGTGCCGCCAGTGATTCGACTAGCGGGAGAGACTACGAGCAGTACTTC.

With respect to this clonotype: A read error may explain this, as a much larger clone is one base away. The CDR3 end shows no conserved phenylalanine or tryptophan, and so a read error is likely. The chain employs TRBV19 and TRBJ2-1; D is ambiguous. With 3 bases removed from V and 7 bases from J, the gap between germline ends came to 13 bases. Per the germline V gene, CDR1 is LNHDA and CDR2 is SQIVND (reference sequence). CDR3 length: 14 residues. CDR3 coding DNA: TGTGCCAGTAGTATGCAGATGTTTGGGAATGAGCAGTTCCTC. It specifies CASSMQMFGNEQFL.

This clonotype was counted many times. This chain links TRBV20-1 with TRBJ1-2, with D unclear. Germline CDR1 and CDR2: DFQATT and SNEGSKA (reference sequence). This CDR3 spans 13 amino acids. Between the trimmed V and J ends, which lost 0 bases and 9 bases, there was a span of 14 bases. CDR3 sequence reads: CSARDTLASRYTF. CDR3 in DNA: TGCAGTGCTAGAGATACCCTAGCGTCCCGCTACACCTTC.

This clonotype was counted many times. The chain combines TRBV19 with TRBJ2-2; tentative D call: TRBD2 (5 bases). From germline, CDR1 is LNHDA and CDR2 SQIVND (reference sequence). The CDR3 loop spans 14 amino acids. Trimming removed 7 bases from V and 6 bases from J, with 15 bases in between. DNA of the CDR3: TGTGCCAGTACACGATCTACTAGTGCCGGGGAGCTGTTTTTT. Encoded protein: CASTRSTSAGELFF. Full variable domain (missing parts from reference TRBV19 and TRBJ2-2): DGGITQSPKYLFRKEGQNVTLSCEQNLNHDAMYWYRQDPGQGLRLIYYSQIVNDFQKGDIAEGYSVSREKKESFPLTVTSAQKNPTAFYLCASTRSTSAGELFFGEGSRLTVL.

The CDR3 DNA sequence: TGTGCCAGCAGCTATTTCGGAGGGACCCAGTACTTC. It translates to CASSYFGGTQYF. The genes are TRBV6-6 and TRBJ2-5; D is perhaps TRBD2 (5 bases). Germline V gives CDR1 MNHNY, CDR2 SVGAGI (reference sequence). CDR3 length: 12 amino acids. The V gene lost 6 bases and the J gene lost 7 bases, with 12 bases spanning the gap.

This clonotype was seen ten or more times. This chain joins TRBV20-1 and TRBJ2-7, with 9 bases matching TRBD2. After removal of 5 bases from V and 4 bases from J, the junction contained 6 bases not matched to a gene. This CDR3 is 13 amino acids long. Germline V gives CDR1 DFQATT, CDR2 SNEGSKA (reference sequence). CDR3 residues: CSASSGVRYEQYF. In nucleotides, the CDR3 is TGCAGTGCTTCTAGCGGGGTGCGGTACGAGCAGTACTTC.

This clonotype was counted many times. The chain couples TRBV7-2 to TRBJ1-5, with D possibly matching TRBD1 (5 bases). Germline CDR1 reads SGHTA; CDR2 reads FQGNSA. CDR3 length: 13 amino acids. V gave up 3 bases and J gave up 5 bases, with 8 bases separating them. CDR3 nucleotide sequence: TGTGCCAGCAGCTTGACAGAGTATCAGCCCCAGCATTTT. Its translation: CASSLTEYQPQHF.

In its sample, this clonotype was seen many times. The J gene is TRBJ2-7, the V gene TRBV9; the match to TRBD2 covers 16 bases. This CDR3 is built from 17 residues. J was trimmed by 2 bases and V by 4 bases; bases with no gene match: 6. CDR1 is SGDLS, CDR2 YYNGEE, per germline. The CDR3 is CASSTAGLAGGPYEQYF. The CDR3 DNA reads TGTGCCAGCAGCACCGCGGGACTAGCGGGGGGGCCCTACGAGCAGTACTTC.

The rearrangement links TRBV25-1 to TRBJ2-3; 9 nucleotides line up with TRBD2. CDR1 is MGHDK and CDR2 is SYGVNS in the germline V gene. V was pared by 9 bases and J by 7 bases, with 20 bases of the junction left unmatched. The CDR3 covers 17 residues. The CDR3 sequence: CASSPSGGPESPYTQYF. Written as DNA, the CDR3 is TGTGCCAGTAGTCCAAGCGGGGGGCCGGAGAGTCCTTATACGCAGTATTTT.

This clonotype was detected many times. CDR3 region: CAIGRQPGGEKLFF. CDR3 coding DNA: TGTGCCATCGGCCGACAGCCAGGCGGTGAAAAACTGTTTTTT. The V and J genes are TRBV10-3 and TRBJ1-4; D may be TRBD1 (5 bases). The V end was cut by 8 bases, the J end by 7 bases, with 17 bases between. There are 14 residues in the CDR3. Germline-derived CDR1 and CDR2 are ENHRY and SYGVKD.

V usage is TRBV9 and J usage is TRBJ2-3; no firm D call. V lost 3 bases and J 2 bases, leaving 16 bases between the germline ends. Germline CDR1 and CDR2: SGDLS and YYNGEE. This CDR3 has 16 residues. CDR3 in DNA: TGTGCCAGCAGCGCGTATACGAGTCACGTCACAGATACGCAGTATTTT. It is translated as CASSAYTSHVTDTQYF.

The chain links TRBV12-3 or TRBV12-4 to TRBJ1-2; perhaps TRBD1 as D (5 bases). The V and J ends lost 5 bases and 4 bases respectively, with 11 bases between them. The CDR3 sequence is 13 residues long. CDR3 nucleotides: TGTGCCAGCAGTCCTCAGGGACCCTATGGCTACACCTTC. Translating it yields CASSPQGPYGYTF.

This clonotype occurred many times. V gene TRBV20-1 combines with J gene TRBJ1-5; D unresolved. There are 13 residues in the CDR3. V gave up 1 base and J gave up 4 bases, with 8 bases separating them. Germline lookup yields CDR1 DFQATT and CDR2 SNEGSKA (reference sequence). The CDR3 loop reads CSARGSINQPQHF. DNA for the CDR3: TGCAGTGCTAGAGGTAGCATTAATCAGCCCCAGCATTTT.

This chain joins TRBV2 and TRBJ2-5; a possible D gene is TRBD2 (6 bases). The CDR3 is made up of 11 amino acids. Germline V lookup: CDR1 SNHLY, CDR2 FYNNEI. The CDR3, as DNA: TGTGCTAGAGGCGGGACCGAGACCCAGTACTTC. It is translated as CARGGTETQYF.

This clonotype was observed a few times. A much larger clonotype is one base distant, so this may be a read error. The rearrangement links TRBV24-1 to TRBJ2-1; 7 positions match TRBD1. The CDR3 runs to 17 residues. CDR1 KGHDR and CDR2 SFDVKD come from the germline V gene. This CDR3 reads CATSDLQGETSYNEQSF. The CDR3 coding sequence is TGTGCCACCAGTGATCTCCAGGGGGAGACTTCCTACAATGAGCAGTCCTTC.

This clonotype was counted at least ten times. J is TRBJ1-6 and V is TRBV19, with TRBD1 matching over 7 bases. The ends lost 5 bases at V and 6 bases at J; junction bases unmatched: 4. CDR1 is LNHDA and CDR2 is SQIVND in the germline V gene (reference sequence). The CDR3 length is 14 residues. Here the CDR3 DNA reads TGTGCCAGTAGTCGGACAGGCCTTAATTCACCCCTCCACTTT. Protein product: CASSRTGLNSPLHF. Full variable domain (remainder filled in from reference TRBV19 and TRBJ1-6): DGGITQSPKYLFRKEGQNVTLSCEQNLNHDAMYWYRQDPGQGLRLIYYSQIVNDFQKGDIAEGYSVSREKKESFPLTVTSAQKNPTAFYLCASSRTGLNSPLHFGNGTRLTVT.